Included here is one T cell receptor beta chain sequence, with context. These data originate in a study of blood T cell repertoires in COVID-19. This table comes from immunoSEQ multiplex PCR, and its TCRdb copy is limited to in-frame clones, with some not included. The table includes 200,000 to 250,000 clones, 70% to 90% detected once. CDR1 is SGHAT and CDR2 is FQNNGV in the germline V gene. The V end lost 5 bases, the J end lost 4 bases, and 6 bases lay between the germline ends. This CDR3 has 12 amino acids. The rearrangement uses TRBV11-2 and TRBJ2-1; D is undetermined. Sequencing was carried out using peripheral blood. The receptor was isolated from a woman between 50 and 59 years old with COVID-19, enrolled during active disease. CDR3 loop: CASSLNYNEQFF. CDR3 DNA sequence: TGTGCCAGCAGCCTTAATTACAATGAGCAGTTCTTC.